Sequencing of this T cell receptor beta chain was carried out in a study of T cell responses to AZD1222 COVID-19 vaccine. Losses at the gene ends were 4 bases for V and 2 bases for J; bases not matched to a gene: 6. The CDR3 contains 15 residues. Per germline, CDR1 SGHRS and CDR2 YFSETQ. Only in-frame clones appear in the TCRdb table, and some are missing; sequencing was by immunoSEQ multiplex PCR. The sample shows about 120,000 clones, 70% to 90% of them seen only once. The study's findings and limits: No day 14 peak samples; only post-peak repertoires were characterized.

As for this clone: Its specificity is not known.

The receptor was isolated from an adult in good health. V gene TRBV5-1 combines with J gene TRBJ1-1, with 9 bases identical to TRBD1. This material consisted of peripheral blood, taken on day 0 of AZD1222 vaccination. The DNA of the CDR3 is TGCGCCAGCAGCCTACCTACAGGGGGCAACACTGAAGCTTTCTTT. The encoded protein is CASSLPTGGNTEAFF.